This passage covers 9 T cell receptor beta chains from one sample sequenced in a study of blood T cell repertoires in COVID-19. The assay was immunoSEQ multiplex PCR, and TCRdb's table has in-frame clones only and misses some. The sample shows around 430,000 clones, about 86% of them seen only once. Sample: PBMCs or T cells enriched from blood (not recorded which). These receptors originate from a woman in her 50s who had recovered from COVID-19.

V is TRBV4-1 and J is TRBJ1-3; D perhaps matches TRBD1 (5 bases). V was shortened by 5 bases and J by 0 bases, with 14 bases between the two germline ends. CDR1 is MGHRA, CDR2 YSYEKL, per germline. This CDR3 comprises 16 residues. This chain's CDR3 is CASSMRDRDSGNTIYF. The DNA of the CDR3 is TGCGCCAGCAGCATGAGAGACAGAGACTCTGGAAACACCATATATTTT.

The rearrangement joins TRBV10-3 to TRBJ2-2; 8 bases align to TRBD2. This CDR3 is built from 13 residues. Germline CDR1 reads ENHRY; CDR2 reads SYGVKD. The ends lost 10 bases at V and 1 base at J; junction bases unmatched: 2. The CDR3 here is CATGGGNTGELFF. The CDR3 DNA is TGTGCCACCGGGGGGGGGAACACCGGGGAGCTGTTTTTT.

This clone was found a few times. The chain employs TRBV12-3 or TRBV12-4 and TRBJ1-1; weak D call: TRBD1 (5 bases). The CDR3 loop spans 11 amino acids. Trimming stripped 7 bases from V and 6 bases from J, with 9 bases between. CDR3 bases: TGTGCCAGCACAGGGTCTGCTGAAGCTTTCTTT. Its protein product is CASTGSAEAFF.

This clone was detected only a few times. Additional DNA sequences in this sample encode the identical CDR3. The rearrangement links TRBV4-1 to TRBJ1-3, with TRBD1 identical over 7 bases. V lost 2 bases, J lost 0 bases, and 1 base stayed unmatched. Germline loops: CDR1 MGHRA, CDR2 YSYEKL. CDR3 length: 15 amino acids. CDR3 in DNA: TGCGCCAGCAGCCAACGGGACAGCTCTGGAAACACCATATATTTT. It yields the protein CASSQRDSSGNTIYF.

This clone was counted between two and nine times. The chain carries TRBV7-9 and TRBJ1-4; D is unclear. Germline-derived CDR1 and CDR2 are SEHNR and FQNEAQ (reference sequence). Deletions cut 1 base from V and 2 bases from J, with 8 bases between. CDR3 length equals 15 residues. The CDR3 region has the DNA TGTGCCAGCAGCTTAGACGGTTTCACTAATGAAAAACTGTTTTTT. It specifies CASSLDGFTNEKLFF.

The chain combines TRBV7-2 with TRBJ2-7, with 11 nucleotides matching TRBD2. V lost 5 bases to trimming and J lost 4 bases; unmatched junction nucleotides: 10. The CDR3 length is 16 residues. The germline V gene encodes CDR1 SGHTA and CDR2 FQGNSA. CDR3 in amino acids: CASSTLAGGLGYEQYF. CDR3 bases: TGTGCCAGCAGCACCCTAGCGGGGGGCCTAGGTTACGAGCAGTACTTC.

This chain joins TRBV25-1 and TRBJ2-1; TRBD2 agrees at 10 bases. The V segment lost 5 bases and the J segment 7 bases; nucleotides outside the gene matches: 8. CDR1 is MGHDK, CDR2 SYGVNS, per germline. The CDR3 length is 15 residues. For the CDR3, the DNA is TGTGCCAGCAGTCACTCGGGGACTAGCGTTAATGAGCAGTTCTTC. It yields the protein CASSHSGTSVNEQFF.

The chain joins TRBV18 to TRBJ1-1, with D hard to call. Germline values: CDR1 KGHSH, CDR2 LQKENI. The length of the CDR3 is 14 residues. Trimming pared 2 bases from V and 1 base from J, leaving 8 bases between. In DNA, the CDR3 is TGTGCCAGCTCACCAATGGGCCAGAACACTGAAGCTTTCTTT. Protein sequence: CASSPMGQNTEAFF. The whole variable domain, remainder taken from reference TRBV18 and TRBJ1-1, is NAGVMQNPRHLVRRRGQEARLRCSPMKGHSHVYWYRQLPEEGLKFMVYLQKENIIDESGMPKERFSAEFPKEGPSILRIQQVVRGDSAAYFCASSPMGQNTEAFFGQGTRLTVV.

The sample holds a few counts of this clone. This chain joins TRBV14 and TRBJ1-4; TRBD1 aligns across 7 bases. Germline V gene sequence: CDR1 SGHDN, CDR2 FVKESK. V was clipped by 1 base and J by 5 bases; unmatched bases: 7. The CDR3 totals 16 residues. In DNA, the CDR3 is TGTGCCAGCAGCCAAGGACAGGGTGGACTGAATGAAAAACTGTTTTTT. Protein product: CASSQGQGGLNEKLFF. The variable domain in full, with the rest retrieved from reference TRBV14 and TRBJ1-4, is EAGVTQFPSHSVIEKGQTVTLRCDPISGHDNLYWYRRVMGKEIKFLLHFVKESKQDESGMPNNRFLAERTGGTYSTLKVQPAELEDSGVYFCASSQGQGGLNEKLFFGSGTQLSVL.